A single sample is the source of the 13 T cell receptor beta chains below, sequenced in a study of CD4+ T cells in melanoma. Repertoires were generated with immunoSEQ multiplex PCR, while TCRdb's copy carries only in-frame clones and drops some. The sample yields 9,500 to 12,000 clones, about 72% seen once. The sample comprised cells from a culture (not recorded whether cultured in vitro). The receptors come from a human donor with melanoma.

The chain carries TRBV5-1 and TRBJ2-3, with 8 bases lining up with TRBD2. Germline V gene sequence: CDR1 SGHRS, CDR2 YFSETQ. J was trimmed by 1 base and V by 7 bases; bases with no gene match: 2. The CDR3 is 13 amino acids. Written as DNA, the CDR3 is TGCGCCAGCGGGCGGGGGGGCACAGATACGCAGTATTTT. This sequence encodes CASGRGGTDTQYF.

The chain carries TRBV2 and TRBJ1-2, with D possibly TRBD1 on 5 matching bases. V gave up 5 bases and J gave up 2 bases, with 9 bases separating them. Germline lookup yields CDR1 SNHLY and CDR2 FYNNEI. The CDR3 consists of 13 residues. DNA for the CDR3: TGTGCCAGCAGTCTCAGGGAAAACTATGGCTACACCTTC. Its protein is CASSLRENYGYTF. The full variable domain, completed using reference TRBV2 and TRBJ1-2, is EPEVTQTPSHQVTQMGQEVILRCVPISNHLYFYWYRQILGQKVEFLVSFYNNEISEKSEIFDDQFSVERPDGSNFTLKIRSTKLEDSAMYFCASSLRENYGYTFGSGTRLTVV.

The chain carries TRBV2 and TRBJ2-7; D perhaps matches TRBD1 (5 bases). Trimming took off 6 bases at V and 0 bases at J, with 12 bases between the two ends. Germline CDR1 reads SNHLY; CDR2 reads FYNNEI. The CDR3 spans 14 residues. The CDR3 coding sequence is TGTGCCAGCAGGTATGACAGTAGCTCCTACGAGCAGTACTTC. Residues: CASRYDSSSYEQYF.

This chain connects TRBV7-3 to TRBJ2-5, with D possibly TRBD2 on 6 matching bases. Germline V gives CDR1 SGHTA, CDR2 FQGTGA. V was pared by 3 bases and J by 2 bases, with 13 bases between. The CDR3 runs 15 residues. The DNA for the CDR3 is TGTGCCAGCAGCTTTTCATCGACTAGTCAAGAGACCCAGTACTTC. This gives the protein CASSFSSTSQETQYF.

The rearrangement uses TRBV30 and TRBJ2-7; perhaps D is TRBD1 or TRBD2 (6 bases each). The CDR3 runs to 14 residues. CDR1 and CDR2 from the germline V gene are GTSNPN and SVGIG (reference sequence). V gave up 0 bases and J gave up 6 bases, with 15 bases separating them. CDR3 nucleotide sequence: TGTGCCTGGAGTGTACGTGGGGGGCTCGGCGAGCAGTACTTC. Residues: CAWSVRGGLGEQYF.

The CDR3 DNA is TGTGCCAGCACCCCGACTAGCGGGCCCACCGGGGAGCTGTTTTTT. Its translation is CASTPTSGPTGELFF. The rearrangement links TRBV7-2 to TRBJ2-2; 10 bases are a match to TRBD2. The CDR3 has 15 residues. V shed 7 bases and J 4 bases; nucleotides not matched to a gene: 6. Germline CDR1 reads SGHTA; CDR2 reads FQGNSA.

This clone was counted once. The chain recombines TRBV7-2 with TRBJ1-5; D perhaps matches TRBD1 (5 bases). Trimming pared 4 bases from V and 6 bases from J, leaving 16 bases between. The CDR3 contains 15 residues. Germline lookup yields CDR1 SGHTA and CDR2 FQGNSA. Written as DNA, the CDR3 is TGTGCCAGCAGCTCAACGAGGGGCTCGGGTCAGCCCCAGCATTTT. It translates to CASSSTRGSGQPQHF.

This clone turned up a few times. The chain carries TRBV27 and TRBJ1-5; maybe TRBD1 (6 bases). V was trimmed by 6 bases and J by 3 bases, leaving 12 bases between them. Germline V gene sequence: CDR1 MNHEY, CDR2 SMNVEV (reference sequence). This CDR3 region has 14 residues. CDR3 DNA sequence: TGTGCCAGCAGACCCCAGGGGAACAATCAGCCCCAGCATTTT. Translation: CASRPQGNNQPQHF.

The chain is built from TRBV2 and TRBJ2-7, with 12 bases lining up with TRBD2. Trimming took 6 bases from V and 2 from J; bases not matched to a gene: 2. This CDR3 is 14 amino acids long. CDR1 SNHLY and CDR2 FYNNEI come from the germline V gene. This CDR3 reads CASRRTSGAYEQYF. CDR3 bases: TGTGCCAGCAGAAGGACTAGCGGGGCCTACGAGCAGTACTTC.

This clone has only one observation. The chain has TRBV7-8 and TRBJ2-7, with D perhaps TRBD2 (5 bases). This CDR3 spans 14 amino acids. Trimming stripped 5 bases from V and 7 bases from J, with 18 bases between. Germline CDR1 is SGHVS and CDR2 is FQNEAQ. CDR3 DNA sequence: TGTGCCAGCAGCACTCTCCGCGGGCTTTGGGAGCAGTACTTC. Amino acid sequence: CASSTLRGLWEQYF.

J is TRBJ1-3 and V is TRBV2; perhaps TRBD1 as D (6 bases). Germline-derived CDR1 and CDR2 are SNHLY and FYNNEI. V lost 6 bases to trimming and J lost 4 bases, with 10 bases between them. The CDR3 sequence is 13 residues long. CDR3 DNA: TGTGCCAGCAGACTGGGACACGGAAACACCATATATTTT. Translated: CASRLGHGNTIYF.

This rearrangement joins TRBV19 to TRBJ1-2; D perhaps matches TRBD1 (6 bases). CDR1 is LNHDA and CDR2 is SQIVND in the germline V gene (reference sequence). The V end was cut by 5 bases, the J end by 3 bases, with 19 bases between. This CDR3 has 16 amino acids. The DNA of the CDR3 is TGTGCCAGTAGTTTGTCGTCCCGGGGGCGCGACTATGGCTACACCTTC. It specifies CASSLSSRGRDYGYTF. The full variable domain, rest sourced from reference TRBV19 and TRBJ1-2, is DGGITQSPKYLFRKEGQNVTLSCEQNLNHDAMYWYRQDPGQGLRLIYYSQIVNDFQKGDIAEGYSVSREKKESFPLTVTSAQKNPTAFYLCASSLSSRGRDYGYTFGSGTRLTVV.

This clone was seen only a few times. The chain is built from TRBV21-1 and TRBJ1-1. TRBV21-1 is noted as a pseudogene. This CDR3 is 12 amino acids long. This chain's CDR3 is CASSGLNVEAFF. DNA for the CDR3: TGTGCCAGCAGCGGTCTTAATGTTGAAGCTTTCTTT.